This record concerns one T cell receptor beta chain sequence. Its matching antigen is unknown. The data belong to a study of OX40 agonist ivuxolimab in advanced cancers. Study observations and caveats: On average, a greater number of expanded clones characterised CD8+ T cells relative to CD4+.

The data were produced by immunoSEQ multiplex PCR, yet TCRdb's version contains in-frame clones alone and is incomplete. Altogether about 43,000 clones are present, around 87% being singletons, with the ten largest covering 14% to 15%. Autoimmune disease history or systemic immunosuppression led to patients being barred. Drawing of blood for sampling happened at baseline, at cycle 4 day 1, and at cycle 7 day 1. The germline CDR1 and CDR2 sequences are MNHEY and SMNVEV (reference sequence). The CDR3 is made up of 14 amino acids. The V gene lost 6 bases and the J gene lost 2 bases, with 10 bases spanning the gap.

The specimen was CD4+ or CD8+ T cells sorted from blood, collected in a trial of the OX40 agonist ivuxolimab. The V gene is TRBV27, the J gene TRBJ1-4; D is ambiguous. The receptor's source is an adult with an advanced solid tumor such as melanoma, head and neck, liver or kidney cancer. The CDR3 region is CASSPGMTNEKLFF. CDR3 DNA: TGTGCCAGCAGCCCTGGGATGACTAATGAAAAACTGTTTTTT.